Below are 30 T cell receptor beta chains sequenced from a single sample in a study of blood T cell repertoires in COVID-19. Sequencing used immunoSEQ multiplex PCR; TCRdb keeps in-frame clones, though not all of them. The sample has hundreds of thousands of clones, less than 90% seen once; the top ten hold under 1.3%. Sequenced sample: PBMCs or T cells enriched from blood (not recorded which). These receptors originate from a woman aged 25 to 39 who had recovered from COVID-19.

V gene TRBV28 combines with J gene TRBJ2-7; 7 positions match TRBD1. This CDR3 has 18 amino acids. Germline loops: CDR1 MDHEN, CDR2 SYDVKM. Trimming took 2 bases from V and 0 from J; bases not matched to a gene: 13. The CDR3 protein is CASSLPGTATASSYEQYF. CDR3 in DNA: TGTGCCAGCAGTTTACCCGGGACAGCTACCGCCAGCTCCTACGAGCAGTACTTC.

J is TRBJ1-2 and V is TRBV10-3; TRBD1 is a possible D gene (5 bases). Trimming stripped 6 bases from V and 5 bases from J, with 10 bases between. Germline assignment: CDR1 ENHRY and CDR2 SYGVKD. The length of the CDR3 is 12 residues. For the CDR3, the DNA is TGTGCCATCAGCAGGGAAGGGTATGGCTACACCTTC. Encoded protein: CAISREGYGYTF.

The CDR3 protein is CACPGQGGKTEAFF. DNA of the CDR3: TGTGCCTGTCCGGGACAGGGGGGGAAGACTGAAGCTTTCTTT. This chain links TRBV30 with TRBJ1-1; 11 bases are shared with TRBD1. This CDR3 spans 14 amino acids. Germline lookup yields CDR1 GTSNPN and CDR2 SVGIG (reference sequence). V shed 6 bases, J shed 5 bases, and the junction held 8 bases outside the gene matches.

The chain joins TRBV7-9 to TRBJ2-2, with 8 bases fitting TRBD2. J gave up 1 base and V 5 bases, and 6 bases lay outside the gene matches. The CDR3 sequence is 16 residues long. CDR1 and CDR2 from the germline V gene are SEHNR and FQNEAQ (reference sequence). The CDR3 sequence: CASSRPSGGNTGELFF. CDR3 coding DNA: TGTGCCAGCAGCCGTCCGAGCGGGGGGAACACCGGGGAGCTGTTTTTT.

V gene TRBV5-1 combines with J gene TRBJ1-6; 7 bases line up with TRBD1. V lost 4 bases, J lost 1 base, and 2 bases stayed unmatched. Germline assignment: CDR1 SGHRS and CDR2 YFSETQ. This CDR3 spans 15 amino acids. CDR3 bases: TGCGCCAGCAGCCTGGACAGGTCCTATAATTCACCCCTCCACTTT. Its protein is CASSLDRSYNSPLHF. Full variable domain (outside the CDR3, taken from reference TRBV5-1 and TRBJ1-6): KAGVTQTPRYLIKTRGQQVTLSCSPISGHRSVSWYQQTPGQGLQFLFEYFSETQRNKGNFPGRFSGRQFSNSRSEMNVSTLELGDSALYLCASSLDRSYNSPLHFGNGTRLTVT.

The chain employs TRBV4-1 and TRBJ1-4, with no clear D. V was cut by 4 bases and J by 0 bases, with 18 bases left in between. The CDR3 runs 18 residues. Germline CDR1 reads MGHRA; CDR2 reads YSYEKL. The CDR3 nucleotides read TGCGCCAGCAGCCCTCTCCCAGTCGGAGTCACAACTAATGAAAAACTGTTTTTT. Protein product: CASSPLPVGVTTNEKLFF.

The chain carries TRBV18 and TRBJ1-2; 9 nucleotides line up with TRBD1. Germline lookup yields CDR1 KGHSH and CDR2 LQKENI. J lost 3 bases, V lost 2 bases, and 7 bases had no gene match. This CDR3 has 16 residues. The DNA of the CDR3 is TGTGCCAGCTCACCAACCGGGACAGGGCTTTACTATGGCTACACCTTC. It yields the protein CASSPTGTGLYYGYTF.

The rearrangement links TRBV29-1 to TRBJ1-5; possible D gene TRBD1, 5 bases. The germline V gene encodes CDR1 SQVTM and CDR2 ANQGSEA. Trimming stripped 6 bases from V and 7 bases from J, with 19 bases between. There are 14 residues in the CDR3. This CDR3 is CSVLIPSEGQPQHF. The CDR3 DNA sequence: TGCAGCGTCCTTATACCCTCGGAGGGGCAGCCCCAGCATTTT.

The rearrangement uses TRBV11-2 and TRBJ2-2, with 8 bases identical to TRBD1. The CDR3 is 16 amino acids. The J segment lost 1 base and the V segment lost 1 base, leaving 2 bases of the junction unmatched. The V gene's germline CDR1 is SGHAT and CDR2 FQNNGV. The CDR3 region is CASSLAGQGNTGELFF. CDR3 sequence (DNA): TGTGCCAGCAGCTTAGCAGGACAGGGGAACACCGGGGAGCTGTTTTTT.

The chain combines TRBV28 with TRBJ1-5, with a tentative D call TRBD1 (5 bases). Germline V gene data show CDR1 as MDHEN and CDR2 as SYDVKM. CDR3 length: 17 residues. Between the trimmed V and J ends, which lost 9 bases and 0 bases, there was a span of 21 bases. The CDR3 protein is CASGQYRSPNSNQPQHF. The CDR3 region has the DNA TGTGCCAGTGGACAATACCGATCACCCAATAGCAATCAGCCCCAGCATTTT.

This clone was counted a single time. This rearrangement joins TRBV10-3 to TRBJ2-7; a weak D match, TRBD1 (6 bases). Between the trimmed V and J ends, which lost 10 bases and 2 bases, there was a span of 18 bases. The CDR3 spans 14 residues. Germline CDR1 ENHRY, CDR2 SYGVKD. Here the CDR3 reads CATASQGIPYEQYF. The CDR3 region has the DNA TGTGCCACCGCCTCACAGGGTATCCCCTACGAGCAGTACTTC.

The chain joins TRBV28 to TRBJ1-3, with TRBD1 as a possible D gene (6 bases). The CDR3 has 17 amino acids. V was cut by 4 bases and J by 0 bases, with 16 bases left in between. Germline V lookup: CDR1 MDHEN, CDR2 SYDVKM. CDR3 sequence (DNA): TGTGCCAGCAGTTCCCCCCTGGCAGGGGACTCTGGAAACACCATATATTTT. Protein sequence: CASSSPLAGDSGNTIYF.

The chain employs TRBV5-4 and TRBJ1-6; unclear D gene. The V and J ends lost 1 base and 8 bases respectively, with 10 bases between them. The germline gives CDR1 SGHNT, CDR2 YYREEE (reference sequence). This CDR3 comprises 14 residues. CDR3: CASSLLSVDSPLHF. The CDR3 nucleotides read TGTGCCAGCAGCTTGCTCTCGGTGGATTCACCCCTCCACTTT.

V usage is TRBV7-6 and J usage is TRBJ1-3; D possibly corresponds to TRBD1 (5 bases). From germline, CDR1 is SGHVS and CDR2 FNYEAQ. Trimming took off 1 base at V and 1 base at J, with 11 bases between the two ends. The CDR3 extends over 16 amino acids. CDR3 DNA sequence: TGTGCCAGCAGCTTAGAGCACGCAGGGTCTGGAAACACCATATATTTT. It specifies CASSLEHAGSGNTIYF. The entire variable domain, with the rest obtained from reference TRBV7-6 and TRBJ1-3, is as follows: GAGVSQSPRYKVTKRGQDVALRCDPISGHVSLYWYRQALGQGPEFLTYFNYEAQQDKSGLPNDRFSAERPEGSISTLTIQRTEQRDSAMYRCASSLEHAGSGNTIYFGEGSWLTVV.

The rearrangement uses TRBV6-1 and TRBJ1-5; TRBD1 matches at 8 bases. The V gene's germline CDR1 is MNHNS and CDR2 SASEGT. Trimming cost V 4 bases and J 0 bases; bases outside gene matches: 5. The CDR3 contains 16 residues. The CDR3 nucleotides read TGTGCCAGCAGTGTCCGACAGGGGCTTAGCAATCAGCCCCAGCATTTT. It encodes CASSVRQGLSNQPQHF.

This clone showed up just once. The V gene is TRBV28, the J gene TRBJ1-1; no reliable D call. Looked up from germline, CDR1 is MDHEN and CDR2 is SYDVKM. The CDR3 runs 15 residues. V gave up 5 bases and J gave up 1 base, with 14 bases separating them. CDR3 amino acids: CASSKKFVRNTEAFF. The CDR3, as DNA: TGTGCCAGCAGTAAAAAGTTCGTCAGGAACACTGAAGCTTTCTTT.

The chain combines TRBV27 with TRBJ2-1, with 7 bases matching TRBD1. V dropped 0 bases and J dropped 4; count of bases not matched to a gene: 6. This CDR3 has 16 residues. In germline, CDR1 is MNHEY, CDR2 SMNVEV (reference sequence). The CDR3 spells CASSLSDRDPYNEQFF. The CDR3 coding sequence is TGTGCCAGCAGTTTATCCGACAGGGACCCATACAATGAGCAGTTCTTC.

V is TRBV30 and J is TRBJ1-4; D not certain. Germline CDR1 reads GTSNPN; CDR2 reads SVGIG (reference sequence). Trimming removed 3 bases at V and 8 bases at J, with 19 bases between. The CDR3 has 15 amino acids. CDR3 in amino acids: CAWREASLRREKLFF. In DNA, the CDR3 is TGTGCCTGGAGAGAAGCTAGTCTAAGAAGGGAAAAACTGTTTTTT.

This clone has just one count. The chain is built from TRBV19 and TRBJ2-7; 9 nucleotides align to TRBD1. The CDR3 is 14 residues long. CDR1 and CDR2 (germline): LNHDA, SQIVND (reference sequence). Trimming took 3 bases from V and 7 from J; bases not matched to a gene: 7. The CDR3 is CASSIGTGMREQYF. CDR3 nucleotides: TGTGCCAGTAGTATTGGGACAGGGATGCGGGAGCAGTACTTC.

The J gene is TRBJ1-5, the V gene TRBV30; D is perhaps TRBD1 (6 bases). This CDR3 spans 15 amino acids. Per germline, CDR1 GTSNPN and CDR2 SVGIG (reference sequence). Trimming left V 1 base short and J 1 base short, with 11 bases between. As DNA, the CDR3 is TGTGCCTGGAGTGACGGGACAAGAAGCAATCAGCCCCAGCATTTT. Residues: CAWSDGTRSNQPQHF.

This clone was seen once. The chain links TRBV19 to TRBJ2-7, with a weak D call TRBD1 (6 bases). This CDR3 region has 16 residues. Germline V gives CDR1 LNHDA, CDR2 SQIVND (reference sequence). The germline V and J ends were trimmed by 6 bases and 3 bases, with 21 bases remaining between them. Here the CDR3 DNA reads TGTGCCAGTAGCCTATTAATAGGGACATCCCTCTACGAGCAGTACTTC. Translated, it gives CASSLLIGTSLYEQYF. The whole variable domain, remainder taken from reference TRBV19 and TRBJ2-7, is DGGITQSPKYLFRKEGQNVTLSCEQNLNHDAMYWYRQDPGQGLRLIYYSQIVNDFQKGDIAEGYSVSREKKESFPLTVTSAQKNPTAFYLCASSLLIGTSLYEQYFGPGTRLTVT.

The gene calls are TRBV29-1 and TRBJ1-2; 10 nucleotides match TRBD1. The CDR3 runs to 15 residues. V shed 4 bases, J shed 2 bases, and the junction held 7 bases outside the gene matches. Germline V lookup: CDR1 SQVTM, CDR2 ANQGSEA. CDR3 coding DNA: TGCAGCGTTGTTGGAGGGGGACAGGGGAACTATGGCTACACCTTC. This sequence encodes CSVVGGGQGNYGYTF. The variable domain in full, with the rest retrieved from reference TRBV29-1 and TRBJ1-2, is SAVISQKPSRDICQRGTSLTIQCQVDSQVTMMFWYRQQPGQSLTLIATANQGSEATYESGFVIDKFPISRPNLTFSTLTVSNMSPEDSSIYLCSVVGGGQGNYGYTFGSGTRLTVV.

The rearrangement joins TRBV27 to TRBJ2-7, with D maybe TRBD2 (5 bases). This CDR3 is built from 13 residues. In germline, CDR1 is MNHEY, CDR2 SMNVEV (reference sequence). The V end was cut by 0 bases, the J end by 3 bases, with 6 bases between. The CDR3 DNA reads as TGTGCCAGCAGTTTATCAGGGAGCTACGAGCAGTACTTC. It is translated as CASSLSGSYEQYF.

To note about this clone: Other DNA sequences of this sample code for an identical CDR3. The CDR3 DNA sequence: TGTGCCAGCAGCCAAGGCAGGGGTTACGAGCAGTACTTC. This translates into CASSQGRGYEQYF. The V gene is TRBV14, the J gene TRBJ2-7; maybe TRBD1 (6 bases). Trimming took 1 base from V and 4 from J, leaving 8 bases between them. This CDR3 has 13 amino acids. The germline V gene has CDR1 SGHDN and CDR2 FVKESK.

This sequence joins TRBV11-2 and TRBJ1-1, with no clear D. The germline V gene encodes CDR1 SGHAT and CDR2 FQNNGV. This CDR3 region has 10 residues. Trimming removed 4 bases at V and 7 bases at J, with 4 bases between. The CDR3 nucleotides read TGTGCCAGCAGCTCCAGTGAAGCTTTCTTT. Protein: CASSSSEAFF.

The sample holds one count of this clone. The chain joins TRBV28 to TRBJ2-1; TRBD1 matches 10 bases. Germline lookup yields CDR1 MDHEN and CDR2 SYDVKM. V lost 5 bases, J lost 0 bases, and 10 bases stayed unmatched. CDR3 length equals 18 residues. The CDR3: CASSPSPGQGNSYNEQFF. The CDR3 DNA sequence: TGTGCCAGCAGTCCCTCCCCGGGACAGGGGAACTCCTACAATGAGCAGTTCTTC.

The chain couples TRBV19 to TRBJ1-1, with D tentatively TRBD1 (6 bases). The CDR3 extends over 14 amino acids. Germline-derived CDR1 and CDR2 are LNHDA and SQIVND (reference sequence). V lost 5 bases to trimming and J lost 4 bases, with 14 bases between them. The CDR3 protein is CASSPYRDGTEAFF. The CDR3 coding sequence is TGTGCCAGTAGTCCTTACAGGGATGGCACTGAAGCTTTCTTT.

The CDR3: CASSIGDSEAFF. For the CDR3, the DNA is TGTGCCAGCAGTATTGGGGACAGTGAAGCTTTCTTT. This rearrangement joins TRBV6-6 to TRBJ1-1; 7 bases match TRBD1. This CDR3 has 12 residues. CDR1 is MNHNY, CDR2 SVGAGI, per germline (reference sequence). Trimming took 5 bases from V and 7 from J; bases not matched to a gene: 4.

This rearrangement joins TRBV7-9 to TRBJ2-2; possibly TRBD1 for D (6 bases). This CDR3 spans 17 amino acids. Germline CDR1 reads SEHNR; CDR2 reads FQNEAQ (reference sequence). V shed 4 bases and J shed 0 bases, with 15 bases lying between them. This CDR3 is CASSWSDSAANTGELFF. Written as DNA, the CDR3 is TGTGCCAGCAGCTGGTCGGACAGTGCGGCGAACACCGGGGAGCTGTTTTTT.

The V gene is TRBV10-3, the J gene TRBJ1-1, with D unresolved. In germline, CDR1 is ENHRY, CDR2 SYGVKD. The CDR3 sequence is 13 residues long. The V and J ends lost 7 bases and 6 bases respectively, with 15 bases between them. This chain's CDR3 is CAIKDRERPEAFF. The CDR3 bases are TGTGCCATCAAGGACCGGGAGAGACCTGAAGCTTTCTTT.